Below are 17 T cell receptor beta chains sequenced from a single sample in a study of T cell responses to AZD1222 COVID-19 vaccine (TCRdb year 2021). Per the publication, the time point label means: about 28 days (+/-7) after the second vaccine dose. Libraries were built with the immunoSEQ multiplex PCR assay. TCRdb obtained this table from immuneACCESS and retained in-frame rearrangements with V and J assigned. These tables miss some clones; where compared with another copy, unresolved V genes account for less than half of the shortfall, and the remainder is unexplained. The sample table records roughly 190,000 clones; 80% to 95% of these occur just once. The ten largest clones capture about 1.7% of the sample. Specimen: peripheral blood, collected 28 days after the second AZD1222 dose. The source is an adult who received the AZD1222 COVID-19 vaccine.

This CDR3 reads CASSAANTGELFF. Here the CDR3 DNA reads TGTGCCAGCAGCGCCGCGAACACCGGGGAGCTGTTTTTT. The V gene is TRBV9, the J gene TRBJ2-2; D uncertain. The CDR3 totals 13 residues. Trimming cost V 3 bases and J 0 bases, with 3 bases left between them. The germline CDR1 and CDR2 sequences are SGDLS and YYNGEE.

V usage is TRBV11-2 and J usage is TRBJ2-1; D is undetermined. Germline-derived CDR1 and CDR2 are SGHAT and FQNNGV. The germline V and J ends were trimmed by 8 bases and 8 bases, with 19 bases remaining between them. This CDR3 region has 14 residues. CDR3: CASAGVLGNDEQFF. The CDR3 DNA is TGTGCCAGCGCTGGGGTCCTAGGCAACGATGAGCAGTTCTTC.

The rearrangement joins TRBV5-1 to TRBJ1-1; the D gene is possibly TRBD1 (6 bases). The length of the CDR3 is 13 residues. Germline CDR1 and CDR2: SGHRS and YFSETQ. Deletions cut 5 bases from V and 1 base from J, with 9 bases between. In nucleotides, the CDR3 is TGCGCCAGCAGGGACAGCCCGAACACTGAAGCTTTCTTT. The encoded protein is CASRDSPNTEAFF. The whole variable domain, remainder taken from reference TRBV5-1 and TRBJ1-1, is KAGVTQTPRYLIKTRGQQVTLSCSPISGHRSVSWYQQTPGQGLQFLFEYFSETQRNKGNFPGRFSGRQFSNSRSEMNVSTLELGDSALYLCASRDSPNTEAFFGQGTRLTVV.

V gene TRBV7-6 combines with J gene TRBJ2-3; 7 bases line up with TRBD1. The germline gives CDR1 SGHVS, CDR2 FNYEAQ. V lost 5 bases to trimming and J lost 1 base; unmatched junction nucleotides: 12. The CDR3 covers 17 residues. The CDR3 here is CASSRTLRGQGTDTQYF. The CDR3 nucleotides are TGTGCCAGCAGCCGAACCTTAAGGGGGCAAGGCACAGATACGCAGTATTTT.

In nucleotides, the CDR3 is TGTGCCAGCAGCTTCCGTGGGGCAATGAACACTGAAGCTTTCTTT. This codes for CASSFRGAMNTEAFF. The chain has TRBV7-2 and TRBJ1-1; tentatively, D is TRBD1 (5 bases). Germline V gene lookup returns CDR1 SGHTA and CDR2 FQGNSA. The CDR3 has 15 amino acids. V lost 3 bases, J lost 0 bases, and 11 bases lay in between.

Here the CDR3 reads CATSEGLAGGHTQYF. The CDR3 DNA sequence: TGTGCCACCAGTGAGGGACTAGCGGGAGGGCATACGCAGTATTTT. This chain connects TRBV24-1 to TRBJ2-3; 16 bases are a match to TRBD2. V lost 4 bases and J lost 7; bases outside the gene matches: 1. Germline-derived CDR1 and CDR2 are KGHDR and SFDVKD. CDR3 size: 15 residues.

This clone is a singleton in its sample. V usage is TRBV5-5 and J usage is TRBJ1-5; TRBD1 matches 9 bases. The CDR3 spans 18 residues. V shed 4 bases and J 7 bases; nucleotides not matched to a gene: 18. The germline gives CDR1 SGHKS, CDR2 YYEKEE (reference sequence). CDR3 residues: CASSLHLISTGGGQPQHF. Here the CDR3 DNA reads TGTGCCAGCAGCCTCCACCTCATCTCGACAGGGGGGGGGCAGCCCCAGCATTTT.

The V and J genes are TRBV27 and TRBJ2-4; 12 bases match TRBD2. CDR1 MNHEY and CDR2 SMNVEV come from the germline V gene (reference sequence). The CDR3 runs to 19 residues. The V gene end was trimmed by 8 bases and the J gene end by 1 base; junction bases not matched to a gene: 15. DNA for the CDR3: TGTGCCAGCCGACCCCGACTAGCGGGAGTTTTGGTGGCCAAAAACATTCAGTACTTC. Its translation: CASRPRLAGVLVAKNIQYF.

This chain's CDR3 is CASSQGRAFGGEAFF. The CDR3 nucleotides are TGTGCCAGCAGCCAAGGGAGGGCGTTTGGCGGGGAAGCTTTCTTT. This sequence joins TRBV3-1 (or the pseudogene TRBV3-2) and TRBJ1-1; D is ambiguous. The length of the CDR3 is 15 residues. The V end lost 1 base, the J end lost 8 bases, and 17 bases lay between the germline ends. Germline assignment: CDR1 LGHDT and CDR2 YNNKEL (reference sequence).

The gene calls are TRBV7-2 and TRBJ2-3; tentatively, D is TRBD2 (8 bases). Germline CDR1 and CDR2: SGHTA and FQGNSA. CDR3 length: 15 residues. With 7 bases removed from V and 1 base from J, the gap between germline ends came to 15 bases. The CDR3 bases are TGTGCCAGCACCTTTAGCGGGACAGGCACAGATACGCAGTATTTT. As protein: CASTFSGTGTDTQYF.

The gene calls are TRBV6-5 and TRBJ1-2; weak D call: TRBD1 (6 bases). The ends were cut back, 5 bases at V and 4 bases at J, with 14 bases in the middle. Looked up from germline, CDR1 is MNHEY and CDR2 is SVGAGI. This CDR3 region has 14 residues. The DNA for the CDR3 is TGTGCCAGCAGTCCCTTTGCAGGGGCCTATGGCTACACCTTC. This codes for CASSPFAGAYGYTF.

CDR3 in amino acids: CAWSVGQGAVTQYF. CDR3 nucleotides: TGTGCCTGGAGTGTGGGGCAGGGGGCCGTGACCCAGTACTTC. The chain has TRBV30 and TRBJ2-5, with 8 bases identical to TRBD1. The CDR3 contains 14 residues. V gave up 0 bases and J gave up 7 bases; unmatched junction bases: 7. Germline loops: CDR1 GTSNPN, CDR2 SVGIG (reference sequence). Full variable domain (missing parts from reference TRBV30 and TRBJ2-5): SQTIHQWPATLVQPVGSPLSLECTVEGTSNPNLYWYRQAAGRGLQLLFYSVGIGQISSEVPQNLSASRPQDRQFILSSKKLLLSDSGFYLCAWSVGQGAVTQYFGPGTRLLVL.

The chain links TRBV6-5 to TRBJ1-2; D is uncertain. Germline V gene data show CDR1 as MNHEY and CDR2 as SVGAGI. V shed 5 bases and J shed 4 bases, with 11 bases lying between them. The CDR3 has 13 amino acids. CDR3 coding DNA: TGTGCCAGCAGTAAGGACGGCGGCTATGGCTACACCTTC. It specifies CASSKDGGYGYTF.

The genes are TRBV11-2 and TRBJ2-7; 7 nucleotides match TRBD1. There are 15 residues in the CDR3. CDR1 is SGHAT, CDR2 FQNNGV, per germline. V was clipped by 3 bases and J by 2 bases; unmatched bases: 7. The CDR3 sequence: CASSFRPGTAYEQYF. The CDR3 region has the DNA TGTGCCAGCAGCTTTAGGCCCGGGACAGCCTACGAGCAGTACTTC.

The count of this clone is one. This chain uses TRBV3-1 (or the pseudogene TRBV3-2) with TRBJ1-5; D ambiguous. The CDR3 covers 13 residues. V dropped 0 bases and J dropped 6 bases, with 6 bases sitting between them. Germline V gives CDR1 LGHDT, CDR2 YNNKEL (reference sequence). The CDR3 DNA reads TGTGCCAGCAGCCAAGACCAGGCTCAGCCCCAGCATTTT. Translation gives CASSQDQAQPQHF.

CDR3 DNA: TGTGCCAGCAGCGGAATCCGGGACAGGGGCTATGGCTACACCTTC. Residues: CASSGIRDRGYGYTF. This chain connects TRBV6-5 to TRBJ1-2; TRBD1 matches 10 bases. V shed 6 bases and J 4 bases; nucleotides not matched to a gene: 8. Germline values: CDR1 MNHEY, CDR2 SVGAGI. The CDR3 runs to 15 residues.

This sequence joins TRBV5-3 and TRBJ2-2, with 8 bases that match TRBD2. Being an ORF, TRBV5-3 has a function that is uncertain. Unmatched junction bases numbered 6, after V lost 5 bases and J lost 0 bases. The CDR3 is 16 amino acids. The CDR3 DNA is TGTGCCAGAAGACCCCCTAGCGGGCCGAACACCGGGGAGCTGTTTTTT. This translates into CARRPPSGPNTGELFF.